One TCR beta chain is described in this entry. This sample stems from a study of blood T cell repertoires in COVID-19. Study background: Material from acute and convalescent COVID-19 was sourced from the United States, Italy and Spain. The cDNA or gDNA used as material had been derived from T cells, B-cell-depleted T cells, or PBMCs.

Generated by immunoSEQ multiplex PCR, the TCRdb table keeps only in-frame clones and is missing some. The sample has 140,000 to 150,000 clones; roughly 80% are singletons. The CDR3 is 13 residues long. V was clipped by 3 bases and J by 0 bases, with 5 bases between them. Germline loops: CDR1 MNHEY, CDR2 SMNVEV (reference sequence). The clonotype comes from a woman in her forties or fifties who had recovered from COVID-19. Specimen: PBMCs or T cells enriched from blood (not recorded which). The chain is built from TRBV27 and TRBJ1-2; D remains ambiguous. In DNA, the CDR3 is TGTGCCAGCAGTTTCGTAGCTAACTATGGCTACACCTTC. Translation: CASSFVANYGYTF.